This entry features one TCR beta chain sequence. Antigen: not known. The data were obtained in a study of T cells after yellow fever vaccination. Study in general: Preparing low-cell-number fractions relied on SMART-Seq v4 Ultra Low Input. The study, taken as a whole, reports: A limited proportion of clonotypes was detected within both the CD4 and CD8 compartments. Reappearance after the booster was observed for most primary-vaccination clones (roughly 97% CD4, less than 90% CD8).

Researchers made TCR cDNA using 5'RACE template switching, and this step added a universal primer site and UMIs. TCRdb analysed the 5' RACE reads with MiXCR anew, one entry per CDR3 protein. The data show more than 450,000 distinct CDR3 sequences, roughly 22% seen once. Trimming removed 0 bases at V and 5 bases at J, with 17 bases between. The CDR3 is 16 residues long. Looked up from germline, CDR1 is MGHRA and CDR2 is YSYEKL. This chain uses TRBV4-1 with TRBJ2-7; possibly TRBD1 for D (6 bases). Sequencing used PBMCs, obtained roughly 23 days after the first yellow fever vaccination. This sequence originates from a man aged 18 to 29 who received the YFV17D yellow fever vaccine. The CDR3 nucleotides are TGCGCCAGCAGCCAAGAGGGGGCAGGGTCCGTCGACGAGCAGTACTTC. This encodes CASSQEGAGSVDEQYF.